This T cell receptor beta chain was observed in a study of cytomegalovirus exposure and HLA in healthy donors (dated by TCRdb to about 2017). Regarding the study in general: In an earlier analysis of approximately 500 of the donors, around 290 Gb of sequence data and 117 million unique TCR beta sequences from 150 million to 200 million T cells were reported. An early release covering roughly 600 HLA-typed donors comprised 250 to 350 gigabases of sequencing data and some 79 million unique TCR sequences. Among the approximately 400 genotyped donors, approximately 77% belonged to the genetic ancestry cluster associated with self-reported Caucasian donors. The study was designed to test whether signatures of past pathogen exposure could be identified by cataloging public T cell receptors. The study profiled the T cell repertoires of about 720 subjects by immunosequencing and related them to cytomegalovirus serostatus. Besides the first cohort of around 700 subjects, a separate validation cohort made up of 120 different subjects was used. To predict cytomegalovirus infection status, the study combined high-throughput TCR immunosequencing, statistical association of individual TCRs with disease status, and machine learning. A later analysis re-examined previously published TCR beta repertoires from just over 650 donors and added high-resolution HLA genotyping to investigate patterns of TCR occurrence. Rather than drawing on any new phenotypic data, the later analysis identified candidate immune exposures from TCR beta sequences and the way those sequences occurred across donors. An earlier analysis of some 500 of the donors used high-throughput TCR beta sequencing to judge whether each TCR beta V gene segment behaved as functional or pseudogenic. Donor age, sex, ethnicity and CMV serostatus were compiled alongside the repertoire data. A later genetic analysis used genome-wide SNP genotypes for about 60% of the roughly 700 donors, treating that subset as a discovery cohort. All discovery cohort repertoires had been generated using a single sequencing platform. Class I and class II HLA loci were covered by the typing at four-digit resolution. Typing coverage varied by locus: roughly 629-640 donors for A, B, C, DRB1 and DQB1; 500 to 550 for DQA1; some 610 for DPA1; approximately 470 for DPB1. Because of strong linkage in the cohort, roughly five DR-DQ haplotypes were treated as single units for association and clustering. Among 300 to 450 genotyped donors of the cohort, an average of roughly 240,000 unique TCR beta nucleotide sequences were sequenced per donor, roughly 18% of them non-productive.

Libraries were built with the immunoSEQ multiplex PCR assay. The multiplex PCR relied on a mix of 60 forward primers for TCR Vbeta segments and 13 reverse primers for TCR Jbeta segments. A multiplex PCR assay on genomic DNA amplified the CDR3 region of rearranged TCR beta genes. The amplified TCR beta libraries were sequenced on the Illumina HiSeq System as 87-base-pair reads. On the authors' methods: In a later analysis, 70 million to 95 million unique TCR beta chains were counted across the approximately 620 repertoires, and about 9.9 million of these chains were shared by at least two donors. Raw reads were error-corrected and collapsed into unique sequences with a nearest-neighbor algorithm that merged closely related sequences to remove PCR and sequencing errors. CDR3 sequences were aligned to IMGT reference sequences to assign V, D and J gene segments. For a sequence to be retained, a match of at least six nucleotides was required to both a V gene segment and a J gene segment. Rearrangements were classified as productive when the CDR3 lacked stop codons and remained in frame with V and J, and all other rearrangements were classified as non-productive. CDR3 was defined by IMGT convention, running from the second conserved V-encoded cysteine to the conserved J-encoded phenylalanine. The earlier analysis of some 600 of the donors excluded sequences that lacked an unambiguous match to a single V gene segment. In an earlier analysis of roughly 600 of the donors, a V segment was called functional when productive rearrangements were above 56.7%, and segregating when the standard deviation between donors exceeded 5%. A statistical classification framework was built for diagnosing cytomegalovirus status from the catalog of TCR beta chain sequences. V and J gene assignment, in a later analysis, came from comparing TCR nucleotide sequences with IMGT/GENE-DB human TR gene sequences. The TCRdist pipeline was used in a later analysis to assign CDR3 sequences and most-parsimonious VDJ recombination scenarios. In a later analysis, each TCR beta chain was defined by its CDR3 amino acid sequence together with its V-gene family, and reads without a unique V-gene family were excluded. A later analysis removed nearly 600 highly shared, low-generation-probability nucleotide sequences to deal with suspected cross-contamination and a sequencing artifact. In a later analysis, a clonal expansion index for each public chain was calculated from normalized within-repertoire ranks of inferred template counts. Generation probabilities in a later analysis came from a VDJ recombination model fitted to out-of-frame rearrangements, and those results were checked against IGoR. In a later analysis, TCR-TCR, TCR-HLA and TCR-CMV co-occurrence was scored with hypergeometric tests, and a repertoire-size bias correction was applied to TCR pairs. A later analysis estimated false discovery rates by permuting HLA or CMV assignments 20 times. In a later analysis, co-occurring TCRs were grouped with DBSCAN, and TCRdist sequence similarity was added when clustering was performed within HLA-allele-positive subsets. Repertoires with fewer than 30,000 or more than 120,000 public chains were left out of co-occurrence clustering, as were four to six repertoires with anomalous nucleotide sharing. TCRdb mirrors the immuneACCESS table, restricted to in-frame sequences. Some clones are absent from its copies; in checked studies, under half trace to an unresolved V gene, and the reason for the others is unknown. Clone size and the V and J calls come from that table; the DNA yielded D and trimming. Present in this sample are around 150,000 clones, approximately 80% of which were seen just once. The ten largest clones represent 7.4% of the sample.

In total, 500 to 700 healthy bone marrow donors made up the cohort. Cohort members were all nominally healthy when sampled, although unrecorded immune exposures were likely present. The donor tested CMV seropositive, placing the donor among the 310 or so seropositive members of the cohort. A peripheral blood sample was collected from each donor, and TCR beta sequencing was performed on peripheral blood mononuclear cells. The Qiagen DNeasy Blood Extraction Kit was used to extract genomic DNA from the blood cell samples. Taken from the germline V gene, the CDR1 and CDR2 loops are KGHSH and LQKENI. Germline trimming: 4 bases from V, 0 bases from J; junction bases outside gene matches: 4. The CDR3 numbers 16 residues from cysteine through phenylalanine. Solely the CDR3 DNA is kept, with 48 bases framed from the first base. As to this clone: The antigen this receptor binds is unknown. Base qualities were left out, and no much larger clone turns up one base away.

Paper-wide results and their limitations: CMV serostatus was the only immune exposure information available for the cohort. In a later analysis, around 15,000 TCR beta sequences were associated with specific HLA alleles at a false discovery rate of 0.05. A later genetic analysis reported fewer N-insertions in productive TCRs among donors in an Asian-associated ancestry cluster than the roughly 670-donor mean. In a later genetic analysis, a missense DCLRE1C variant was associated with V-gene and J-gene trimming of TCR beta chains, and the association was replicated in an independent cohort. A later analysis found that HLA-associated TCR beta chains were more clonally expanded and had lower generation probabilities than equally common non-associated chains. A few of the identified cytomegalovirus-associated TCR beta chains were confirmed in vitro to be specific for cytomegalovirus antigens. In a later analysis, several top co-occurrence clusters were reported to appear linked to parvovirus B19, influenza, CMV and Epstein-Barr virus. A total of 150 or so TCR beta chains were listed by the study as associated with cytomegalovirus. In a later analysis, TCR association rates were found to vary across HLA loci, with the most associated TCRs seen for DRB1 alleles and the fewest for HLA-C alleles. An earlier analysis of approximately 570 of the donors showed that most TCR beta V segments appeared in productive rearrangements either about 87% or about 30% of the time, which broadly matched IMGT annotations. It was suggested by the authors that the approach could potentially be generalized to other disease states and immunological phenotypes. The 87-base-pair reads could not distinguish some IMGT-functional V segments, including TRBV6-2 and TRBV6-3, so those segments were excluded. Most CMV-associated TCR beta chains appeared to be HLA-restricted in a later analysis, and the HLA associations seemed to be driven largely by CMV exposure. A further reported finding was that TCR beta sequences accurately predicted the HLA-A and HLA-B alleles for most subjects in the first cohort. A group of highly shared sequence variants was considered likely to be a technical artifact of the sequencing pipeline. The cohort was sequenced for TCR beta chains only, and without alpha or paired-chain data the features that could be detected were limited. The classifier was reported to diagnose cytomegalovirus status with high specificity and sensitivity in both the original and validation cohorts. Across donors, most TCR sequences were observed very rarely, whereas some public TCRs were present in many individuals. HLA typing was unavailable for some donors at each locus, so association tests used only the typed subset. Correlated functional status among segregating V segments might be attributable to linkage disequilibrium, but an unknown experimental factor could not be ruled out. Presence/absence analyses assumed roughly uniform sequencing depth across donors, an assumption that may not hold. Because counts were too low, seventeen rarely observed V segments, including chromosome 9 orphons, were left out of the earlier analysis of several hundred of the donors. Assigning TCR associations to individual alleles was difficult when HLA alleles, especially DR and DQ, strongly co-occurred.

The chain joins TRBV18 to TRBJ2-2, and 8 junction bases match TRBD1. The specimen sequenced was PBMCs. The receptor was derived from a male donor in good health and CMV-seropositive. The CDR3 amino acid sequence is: CASSLRTGPNTGELFF. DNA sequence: TGTGCCAGCTCACTCAGGACAGGGCCGAACACCGGGGAGCTGTTTTTT.